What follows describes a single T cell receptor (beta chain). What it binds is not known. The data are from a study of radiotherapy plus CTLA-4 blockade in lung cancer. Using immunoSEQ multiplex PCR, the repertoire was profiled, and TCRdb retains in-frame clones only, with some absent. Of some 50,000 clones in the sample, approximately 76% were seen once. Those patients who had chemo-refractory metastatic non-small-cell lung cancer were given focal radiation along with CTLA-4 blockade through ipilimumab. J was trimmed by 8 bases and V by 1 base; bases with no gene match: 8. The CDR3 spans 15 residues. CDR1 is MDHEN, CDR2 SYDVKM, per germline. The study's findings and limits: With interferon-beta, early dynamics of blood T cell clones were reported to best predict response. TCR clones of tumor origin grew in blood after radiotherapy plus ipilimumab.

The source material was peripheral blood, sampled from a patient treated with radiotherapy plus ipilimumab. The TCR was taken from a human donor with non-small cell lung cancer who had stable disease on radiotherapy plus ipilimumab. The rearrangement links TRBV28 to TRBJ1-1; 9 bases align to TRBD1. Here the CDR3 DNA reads TGTGCCAGCAGTTTATCCCTGGGACAGGGTAAGGAAGCTTTCTTT. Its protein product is CASSLSLGQGKEAFF.